This TCR beta chain was identified in a study of identical twins. Study results and limitations: Zero-insertion findings could be partly confounded by invariant cells (MAIT and iNKT cells).

Via MiXCR, TCRdb re-called the 5' RACE reads, giving one row per CDR3 protein. Of 1.5 million to 2 million distinct CDR3 sequences in the sample, roughly a third were seen once. V shed 11 bases and J shed 5 bases, with 14 bases lying between them. The CDR3 runs to 13 residues. Per germline, CDR1 KGHDR and CDR2 SFDVKD. This clonotype appeared once. Antigen specificity is unknown. This clonotype was obtained from a newborn girl in good health. Sequenced input: cord blood. The chain links TRBV24-1 to TRBJ1-4, with a weak D call TRBD1 (6 bases). This chain's CDR3 is CASQDSRNEKLFF. The DNA for the CDR3 is TGTGCCAGCCAGGACAGTCGGAATGAAAAACTGTTTTTT.